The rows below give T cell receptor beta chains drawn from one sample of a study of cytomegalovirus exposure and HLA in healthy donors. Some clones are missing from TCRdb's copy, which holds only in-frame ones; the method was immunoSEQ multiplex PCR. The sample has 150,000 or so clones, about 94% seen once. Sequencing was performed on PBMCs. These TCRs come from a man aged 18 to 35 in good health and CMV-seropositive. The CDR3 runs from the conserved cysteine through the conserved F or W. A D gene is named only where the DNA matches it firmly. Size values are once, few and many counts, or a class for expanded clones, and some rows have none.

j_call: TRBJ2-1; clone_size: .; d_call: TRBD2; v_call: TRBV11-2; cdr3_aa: CASSSIPRSGRNEQFF; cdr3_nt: TGTGCCAGCAGCTCGATCCCACGAAGCGGGAGGAATGAGCAGTTCTTC
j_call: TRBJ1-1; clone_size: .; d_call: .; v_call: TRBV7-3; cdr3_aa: CASSAHMNTEAFF; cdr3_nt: TGTGCCAGCAGCGCCCACATGAACACTGAAGCTTTCTTT
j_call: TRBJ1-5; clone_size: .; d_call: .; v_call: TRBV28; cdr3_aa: CASTLRGSGNQPQHF; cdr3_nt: TGTGCCAGCACCCTCAGGGGCTCGGGCAATCAGCCCCAGCATTTT
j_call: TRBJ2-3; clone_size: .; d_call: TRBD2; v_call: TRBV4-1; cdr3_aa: CASSAFALAGLTDTQYF; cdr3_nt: TGCGCCAGCAGCGCCTTCGCGCTAGCGGGCCTCACAGATACGCAGTATTTT
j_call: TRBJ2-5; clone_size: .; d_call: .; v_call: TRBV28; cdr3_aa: CASSQLVESQETQYF; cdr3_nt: TGTGCCAGCAGTCAGCTAGTTGAGAGCCAAGAGACCCAGTACTTC
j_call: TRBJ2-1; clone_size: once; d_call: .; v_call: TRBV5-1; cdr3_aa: CASSPASEAYNEQFF; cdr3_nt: TGCGCCAGCAGCCCGGCTTCCGAGGCCTACAATGAGCAGTTCTTC
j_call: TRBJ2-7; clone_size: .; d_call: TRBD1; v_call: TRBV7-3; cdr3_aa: CASSLGTAYEQYF; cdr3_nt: TGTGCCAGCAGCTTGGGGACAGCCTACGAGCAGTACTTC
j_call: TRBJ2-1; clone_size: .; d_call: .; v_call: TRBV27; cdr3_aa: CASSTYSGEQFF; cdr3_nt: TGTGCCAGCAGTACCTACAGTGGGGAGCAGTTCTTC
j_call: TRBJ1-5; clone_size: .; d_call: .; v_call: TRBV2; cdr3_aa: CASSLRAVQPQHF; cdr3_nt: TGTGCCAGCAGTTTGAGGGCGGTTCAGCCCCAGCATTTT
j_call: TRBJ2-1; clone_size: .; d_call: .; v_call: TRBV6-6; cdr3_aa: CASSYWSSDEQFF; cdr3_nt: TGTGCCAGCAGTTACTGGAGTAGCGATGAGCAGTTCTTC
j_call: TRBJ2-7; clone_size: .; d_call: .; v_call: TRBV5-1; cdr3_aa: CASSSAGTIYEQYF; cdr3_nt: TGCGCCAGCAGCTCGGCCGGGACAATTTACGAGCAGTACTTC
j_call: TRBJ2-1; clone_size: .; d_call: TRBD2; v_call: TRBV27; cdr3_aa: CASSSPQTSGSYNEQFF; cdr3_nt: TGTGCCAGCAGTTCGCCCCAGACTAGCGGCTCCTACAATGAGCAGTTCTTC
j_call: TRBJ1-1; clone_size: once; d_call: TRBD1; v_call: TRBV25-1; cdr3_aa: CASSEMTGGGTEAFF; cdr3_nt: TGTGCCAGCAGTGAGATGACAGGGGGAGGTACTGAAGCTTTCTTT
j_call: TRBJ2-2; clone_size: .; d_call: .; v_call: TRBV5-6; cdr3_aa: CASSLAGWITGELFF; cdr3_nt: TGTGCCAGCAGCTTGGCCGGGTGGATAACCGGGGAGCTGTTTTTT
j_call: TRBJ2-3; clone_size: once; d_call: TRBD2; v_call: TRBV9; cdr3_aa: CASSSGTSLGLTDTQYF; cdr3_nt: TGTGCCAGCAGCTCTGGGACTAGCTTGGGGCTCACAGATACGCAGTATTTT
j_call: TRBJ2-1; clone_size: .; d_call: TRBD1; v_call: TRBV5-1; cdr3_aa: CASGPGTGVSNEQFF; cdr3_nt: TGCGCCAGCGGACCCGGGACAGGGGTTAGTAATGAGCAGTTCTTC
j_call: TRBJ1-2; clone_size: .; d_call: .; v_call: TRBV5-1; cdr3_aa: CASSLVAGAYGYTF; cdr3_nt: TGCGCCAGCAGCTTGGTAGCGGGGGCCTATGGCTACACCTTC
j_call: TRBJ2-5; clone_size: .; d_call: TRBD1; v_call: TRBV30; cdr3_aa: CAWSPRDRHQETQYF; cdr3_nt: TGTGCCTGGAGTCCCCGGGACAGGCACCAAGAGACCCAGTACTTC
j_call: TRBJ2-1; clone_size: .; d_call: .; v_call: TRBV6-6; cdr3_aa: CASSYFGGEQFF; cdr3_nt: TGTGCCAGCAGTTACTTCGGTGGTGAGCAGTTCTTC
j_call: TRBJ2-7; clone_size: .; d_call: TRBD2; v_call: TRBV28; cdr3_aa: CASSLRLSGSQYEQYF; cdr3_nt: TGTGCCAGCAGTCTGCGACTAAGCGGGAGTCAATACGAGCAGTACTTC
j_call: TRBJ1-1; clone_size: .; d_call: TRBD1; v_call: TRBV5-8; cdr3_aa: CASSPRDSLTEAFF; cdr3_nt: TGTGCCAGCAGCCCCCGGGACAGCCTTACTGAAGCTTTCTTT
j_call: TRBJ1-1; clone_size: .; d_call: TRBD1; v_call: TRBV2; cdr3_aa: CASSGGQGNTEAFF; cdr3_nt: TGTGCCAGCAGTGGAGGACAGGGGAACACTGAAGCTTTCTTT
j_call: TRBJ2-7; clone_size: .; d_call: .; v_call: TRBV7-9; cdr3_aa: CASSLAYTGGEQYF; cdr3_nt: TGTGCCAGCAGCTTAGCGTACACCGGAGGCGAGCAGTACTTC
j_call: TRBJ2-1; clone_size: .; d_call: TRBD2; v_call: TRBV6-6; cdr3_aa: CASSYFGRRNEQFF; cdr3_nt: TGTGCCAGCAGTTATTTCGGGAGGCGGAATGAGCAGTTCTTC
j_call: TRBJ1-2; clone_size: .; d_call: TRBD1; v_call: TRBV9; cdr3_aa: CASSVDPGQGAGGYTF; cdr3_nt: TGTGCCAGCAGCGTAGATCCGGGACAGGGGGCGGGTGGCTACACCTTC
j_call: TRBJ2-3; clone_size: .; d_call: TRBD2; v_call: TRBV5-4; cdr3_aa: CASSSKREETDTQYF; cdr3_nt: TGTGCCAGCAGCTCGAAGCGGGAGGAAACAGATACGCAGTATTTT
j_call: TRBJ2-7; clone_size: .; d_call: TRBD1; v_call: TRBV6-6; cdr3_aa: CASSYGTGYEQYF; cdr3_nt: TGTGCCAGCAGTTACGGGACAGGGTACGAGCAGTACTTC
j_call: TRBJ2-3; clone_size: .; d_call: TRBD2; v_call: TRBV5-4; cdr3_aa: CASSLVAGGRADTQYF; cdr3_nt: TGTGCCAGCAGCTTGGTAGCGGGAGGGCGGGCAGATACGCAGTATTTT
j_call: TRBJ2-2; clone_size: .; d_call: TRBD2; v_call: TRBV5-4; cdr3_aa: CASSQGTSGYRTGELFF; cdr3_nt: TGTGCCAGCAGCCAAGGGACTAGCGGCTATAGGACCGGGGAGCTGTTTTTT
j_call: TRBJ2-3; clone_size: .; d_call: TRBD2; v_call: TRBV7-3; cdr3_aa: CASSLRGTSGRGDTQYF; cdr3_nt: TGTGCCAGCAGCTTAAGGGGGACTAGCGGGAGGGGAGATACGCAGTATTTT
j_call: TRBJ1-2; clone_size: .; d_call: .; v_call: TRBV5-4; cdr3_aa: CASSKGDTFNYGYTF; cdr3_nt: TGTGCCAGCAGCAAGGGGGACACTTTTAACTATGGCTACACCTTC
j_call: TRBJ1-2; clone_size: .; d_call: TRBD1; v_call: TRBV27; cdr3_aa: CASSLTGGLNYGYTF; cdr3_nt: TGTGCCAGCAGTCTCACAGGGGGCCTTAACTATGGCTACACCTTC
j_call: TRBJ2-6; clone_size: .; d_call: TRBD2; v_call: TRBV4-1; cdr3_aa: CASSPGLAKGANVLTF; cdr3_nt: TGCGCCAGCAGCCCCGGACTAGCGAAAGGGGCCAACGTCCTGACTTTC
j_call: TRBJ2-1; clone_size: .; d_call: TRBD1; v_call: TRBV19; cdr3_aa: CASSTRQGQNEQFF; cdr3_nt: TGTGCCAGTAGTACTCGACAGGGTCAGAATGAGCAGTTCTTC
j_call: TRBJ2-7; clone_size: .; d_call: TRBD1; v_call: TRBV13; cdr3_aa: CASSYSGQGFEQYF; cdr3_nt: TGTGCCAGCAGTTACTCGGGACAGGGGTTCGAGCAGTACTTC
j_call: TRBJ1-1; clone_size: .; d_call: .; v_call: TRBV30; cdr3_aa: CAWIEYREAFF; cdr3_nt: TGTGCCTGGATAGAATACAGGGAAGCTTTCTTT
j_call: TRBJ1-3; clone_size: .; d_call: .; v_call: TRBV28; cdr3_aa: CASSLGANTIYF; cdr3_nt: TGTGCCAGCAGTTTGGGCGCAAACACCATATATTTT
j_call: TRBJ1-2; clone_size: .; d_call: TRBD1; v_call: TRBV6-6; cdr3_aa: CASSYGGTGSPFGYTF; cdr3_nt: TGTGCCAGCAGTTACGGGGGGACAGGTTCCCCCTTTGGCTACACCTTC
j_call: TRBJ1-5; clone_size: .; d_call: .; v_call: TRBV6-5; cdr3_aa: CASSYSAGNQPQHF; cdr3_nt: TGTGCCAGCAGTTACTCGGCAGGTAATCAGCCCCAGCATTTT
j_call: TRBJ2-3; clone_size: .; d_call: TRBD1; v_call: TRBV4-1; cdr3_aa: CASRLRDRGLTDTQYF; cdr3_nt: TGCGCCAGCAGACTCCGGGACAGGGGCTTAACAGATACGCAGTATTTT